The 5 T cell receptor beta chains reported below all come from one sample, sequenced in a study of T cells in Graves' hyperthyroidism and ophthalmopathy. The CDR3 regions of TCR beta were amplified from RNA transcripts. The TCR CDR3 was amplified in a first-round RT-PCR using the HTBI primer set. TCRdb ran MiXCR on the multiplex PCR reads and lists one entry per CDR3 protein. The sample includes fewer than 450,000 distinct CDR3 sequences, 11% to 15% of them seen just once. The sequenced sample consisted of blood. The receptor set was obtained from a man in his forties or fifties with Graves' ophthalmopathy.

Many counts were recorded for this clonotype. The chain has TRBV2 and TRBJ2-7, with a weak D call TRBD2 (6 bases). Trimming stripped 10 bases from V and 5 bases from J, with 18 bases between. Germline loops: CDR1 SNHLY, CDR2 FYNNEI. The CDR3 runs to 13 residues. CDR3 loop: CATQGGIAHEQYF. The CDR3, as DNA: TGTGCCACGCAGGGCGGGATAGCCCACGAGCAGTACTTC.

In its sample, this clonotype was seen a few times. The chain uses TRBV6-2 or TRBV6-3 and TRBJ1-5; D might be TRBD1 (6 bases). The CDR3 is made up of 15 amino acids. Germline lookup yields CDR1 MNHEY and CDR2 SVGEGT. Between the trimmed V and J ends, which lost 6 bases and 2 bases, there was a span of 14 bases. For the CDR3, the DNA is TGTGCCAGCAGGCGGGTGGGGGCTGGCAATCAGCCCCAGCATTTT. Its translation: CASRRVGAGNQPQHF.

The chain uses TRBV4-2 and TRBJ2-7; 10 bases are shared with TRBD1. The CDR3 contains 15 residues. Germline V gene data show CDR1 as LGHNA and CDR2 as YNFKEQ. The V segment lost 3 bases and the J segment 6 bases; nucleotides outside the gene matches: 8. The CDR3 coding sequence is TGTGCCAGCAGCCAGAGCGGACAGGGGGAGTGCGAGCAGTACTTC. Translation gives CASSQSGQGECEQYF.

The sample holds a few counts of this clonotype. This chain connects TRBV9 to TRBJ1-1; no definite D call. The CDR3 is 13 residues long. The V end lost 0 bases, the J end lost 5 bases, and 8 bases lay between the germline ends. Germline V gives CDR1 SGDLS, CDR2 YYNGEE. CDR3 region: CASSVGYLTEAFF. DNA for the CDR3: TGTGCCAGCAGCGTAGGGTATCTGACTGAAGCTTTCTTT.

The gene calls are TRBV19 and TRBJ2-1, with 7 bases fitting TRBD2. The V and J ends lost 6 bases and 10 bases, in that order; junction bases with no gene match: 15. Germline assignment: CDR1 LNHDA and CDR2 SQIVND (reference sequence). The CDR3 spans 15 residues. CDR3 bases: TGTGCCAGTAGAAATGAGGCGAGGCTAGCGGCAGAGCAGTTCTTC. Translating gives CASRNEARLAAEQFF.